These 18 T cell receptor beta chains came from one sample sequenced in a study of molecular identifiers for immune sequencing clone quantification. In TCRdb, the PCR reads were re-called with MiXCR into one record per CDR3 protein. This sample carries roughly 630,000 distinct CDR3 sequences, 25% of them seen once, and the ten largest clones take about 0.73%. Sequenced input: naive CD8+ T cells from blood, with Jurkat cell RNA spiked in. Stated subset: FACS-sorted CD8+CD4-CCR7+CD45RA+ naive T cells. The receptor source for this set is a human donor in good health. Some libraries in this study had Jurkat cell RNA spiked in.

At least ten counts were recorded for this clonotype. V and J are TRBV6-5 and TRBJ2-1; 7 positions match TRBD2. The CDR3 covers 16 residues. Germline assignment: CDR1 MNHEY and CDR2 SVGAGI. Losses at the gene ends were 0 bases for V and 5 bases for J; bases not matched to a gene: 7. The CDR3 loop is CASSYSWLADDNEQFF. In DNA form, the CDR3 reads TGTGCCAGCAGTTACTCGTGGCTAGCGGACGACAATGAGCAGTTCTTC.

V gene TRBV14 combines with J gene TRBJ2-1; D perhaps matches TRBD2 (7 bases). The V gene lost 4 bases and the J gene lost 9 bases, with 16 bases spanning the gap. This CDR3 spans 14 amino acids. Germline lookup yields CDR1 SGHDN and CDR2 FVKESK. This CDR3 is CASSRGGAAGEQFF. CDR3 sequence (DNA): TGTGCCAGCAGCCGGGGGGGGGCGGCAGGTGAGCAGTTCTTC.

This clonotype has just a few counts. The gene calls are TRBV6-2 or TRBV6-3 and TRBJ2-7, with D unresolved. From germline, CDR1 is MNHEY and CDR2 SVGEGT. CDR3 length: 14 amino acids. V lost 0 bases and J lost 4, with 10 bases in between. Here the CDR3 reads CASSYSRFFYEQYF. The CDR3 bases are TGTGCCAGCAGTTACTCTCGGTTTTTTTACGAGCAGTACTTC.

This clonotype occurred many times. This chain joins TRBV25-1 and TRBJ2-3; D is possibly TRBD2 (6 bases). Trimming removed 0 bases from V and 4 bases from J, with 8 bases in between. This CDR3 spans 14 amino acids. Germline CDR1 is MGHDK and CDR2 is SYGVNS. The CDR3 nucleotides are TGTGCCAGCAGTGAATATACGGGGGCAGATACGCAGTATTTT. It is translated as CASSEYTGADTQYF.

Points on this clonotype: This may arise from a read error, as a much more abundant clone is one base away. The chain recombines TRBV28 with TRBJ2-7; D possibly matches TRBD1 or TRBD2 (5 bases each). The germline V gene has CDR1 MDHEN and CDR2 SYDVKM. This CDR3 comprises 15 residues. The CDR3, as DNA: TGTGCCAGCGGTTTTATCCGGGACGGCTCCTACGAGCAGTACTTC. This sequence encodes CASGFIRDGSYEQYF.

A note on this clonotype: A clone one base away is much larger, so this may be a read error. This chain joins TRBV4-3 and TRBJ2-7; TRBD2 matches 13 bases. CDR3 length: 16 amino acids. In germline, CDR1 is LGHNA, CDR2 YSLEER. Written as DNA, the CDR3 is TGCGCCGGCAGCCAGGTCGGACTAGCGGGAGTTTACGAGCAGTACTTC. It codes for CAGSQVGLAGVYEQYF.

The CDR3 reads CSVEVPPFTGDLNYGYTF. The CDR3 nucleotides read TGCAGCGTTGAAGTTCCCCCTTTTACAGGGGACCTTAACTATGGCTACACCTTC. The chain joins TRBV29-1 to TRBJ1-2; 7 bases fit TRBD1. V trimming: 1 base; J trimming: 1 base; junction bases outside the gene matches: 15. Germline V gene lookup returns CDR1 SQVTM and CDR2 ANQGSEA. The CDR3 is made up of 18 amino acids.

The CDR3 coding sequence is TGTGCCAGCAGTGCAAGAGGGGATTTCAATCAGCCCCAGCATTTT. It encodes CASSARGDFNQPQHF. This chain uses TRBV9 with TRBJ1-5; a weak D match, TRBD1 (5 bases). The CDR3 is 15 amino acids. Per the germline V gene, CDR1 is SGDLS and CDR2 is YYNGEE. Trimming stripped 5 bases from V and 3 bases from J, with 15 bases between. Combining the CDR3 with reference TRBV9 and TRBJ1-5 gives the whole variable domain DSGVTQTPKHLITATGQRVTLRCSPRSGDLSVYWYQQSLDQGLQFLIQYYNGEERAKGNILERFSAQQFPDLHSELNLSSLELGDSALYFCASSARGDFNQPQHFGDGTRLSIL.

The chain has TRBV7-6 and TRBJ2-3, with a weak D call TRBD1 (5 bases). V lost 1 base, J lost 10 bases, and 21 bases lay in between. This CDR3 contains 16 residues. The germline gives CDR1 SGHVS, CDR2 FNYEAQ. In DNA form, the CDR3 reads TGTGCCAGCAGCTTAGACCACCCAGCGCAGACAGCTCCGCAGTATTTT. Translation: CASSLDHPAQTAPQYF.

The CDR3 sequence: CASSDGGVNEQFF. The CDR3 DNA follows: TGTGCCAGCAGCGACGGGGGAGTAAATGAGCAGTTCTTC. The rearrangement joins TRBV7-9 to TRBJ2-1; weak D call: TRBD2 (6 bases). The V end lost 5 bases, the J end lost 7 bases, and 12 bases lay between the germline ends. The length of the CDR3 is 13 residues. The V gene's germline CDR1 is SEHNR and CDR2 FQNEAQ (reference sequence). Variable domain in full (rest from reference TRBV7-9 and TRBJ2-1): DTGVSQNPRHKITKRGQNVTFRCDPISEHNRLYWYRQTLGQGPEFLTYFQNEAQLEKSRLLSDRFSAERPKGSFSTLEIQRTEQGDSAMYLCASSDGGVNEQFFGPGTRLTVL.

Notes on this clonotype: Given a much more abundant clone one base away, this may be a read error. This chain links TRBV5-6 with TRBJ2-3, with 12 bases identical to TRBD2. The germline V gene encodes CDR1 SGHDT and CDR2 YYEEEE. The CDR3 totals 17 residues. CDR3 loop: CASTQFGLAGPTDTQNF. The CDR3 nucleotides read TGTGCCAGCACCCAATTCGGACTAGCGGGACCCACAGATACGCAGAATTTT.

This clonotype was detected ten times or more. J is TRBJ1-1 and V is TRBV4-3, with D maybe TRBD1 (5 bases). V dropped 0 bases and J dropped 4 bases, with 15 bases sitting between them. Germline CDR1 reads LGHNA; CDR2 reads YSLEER. CDR3 length: 16 amino acids. The CDR3 nucleotides read TGCGCCAGCAGCCAAGACAGGGTCCTTGGGGGCACTGAAGCTTTCTTT. Amino acid sequence: CASSQDRVLGGTEAFF.

This clonotype came up a few times. This chain links TRBV20-1 with TRBJ2-2, with a tentative D call TRBD1 (6 bases). The CDR3 is 15 amino acids. V gave up 4 bases and J gave up 3 bases, with 15 bases separating them. The germline V gene has CDR1 DFQATT and CDR2 SNEGSKA (reference sequence). The CDR3 region has the DNA TGCAGTGCTATTACAGGGACCCGGTACACCGGGGAGCTGTTTTTT. Translating it yields CSAITGTRYTGELFF.

The gene calls are TRBV27 and TRBJ1-5; TRBD1 might be the D (6 bases). CDR1 is MNHEY, CDR2 SMNVEV, per germline (reference sequence). The V end lost 2 bases, the J end lost 9 bases, and 8 bases lay between the germline ends. The CDR3 is 12 amino acids. The DNA of the CDR3 is TGTGCCAGCAGTTTACCAGGGGCGCCCCAGCATTTT. This gives the protein CASSLPGAPQHF.

There are many counts of this clonotype. The chain combines TRBV28 with TRBJ1-5; D perhaps matches TRBD1 (5 bases). V lost 6 bases and J lost 0, with 9 bases in between. Germline V gene sequence: CDR1 MDHEN, CDR2 SYDVKM. The CDR3 has 14 amino acids. The CDR3 is CASRVDSSNQPQHF. Here the CDR3 DNA reads TGTGCCAGCAGGGTAGACAGTAGCAATCAGCCCCAGCATTTT.

V is TRBV7-9 and J is TRBJ1-6; D is ambiguous. With 1 base removed from V and 9 bases from J, the gap between germline ends came to 13 bases. Per the germline V gene, CDR1 is SEHNR and CDR2 is FQNEAQ (reference sequence). The CDR3 totals 15 residues. CDR3 coding DNA: TGTGCCAGCAGCTTAGAAGAGGGAGACGGTTCACCCCTCCACTTT. Protein product: CASSLEEGDGSPLHF.

Note on this clonotype: A much more abundant neighbour one base away suggests this may be a read error. This chain connects TRBV7-9 to TRBJ2-5, with TRBD1 as a possible D gene (5 bases). This CDR3 spans 14 amino acids. The germline V gene encodes CDR1 SEHNR and CDR2 FQNEAQ (reference sequence). Here the CDR3 DNA reads TGTGCCAACAGCTCCAAGACAGACCAAGAGACCCAGTACTTC. Amino acids: CANSSKTDQETQYF.

This clonotype was detected many times. The chain is built from TRBV7-9 and TRBJ2-6; 8 nucleotides align to TRBD1. The V segment lost 5 bases and the J segment 0 bases; nucleotides outside the gene matches: 3. The CDR3 is made up of 16 amino acids. Per germline, CDR1 SEHNR and CDR2 FQNEAQ (reference sequence). CDR3 sequence (DNA): TGTGCCAGCAGCCCTCAGGGGGCCTCTGGGGCCAACGTCCTGACTTTC. Amino acid sequence: CASSPQGASGANVLTF. Together with reference TRBV7-9 and TRBJ2-6, the CDR3 gives the full variable domain: DTGVSQNPRHKITKRGQNVTFRCDPISEHNRLYWYRQTLGQGPEFLTYFQNEAQLEKSRLLSDRFSAERPKGSFSTLEIQRTEQGDSAMYLCASSPQGASGANVLTFGAGSRLTVL.